Below are 14 T cell receptor beta chains sequenced from a single sample in a study of OX40 agonist ivuxolimab in advanced cancers. TCRdb's table, derived via immunoSEQ multiplex PCR, lists solely in-frame clones and lacks some. The sample gives fewer than 95,000 clones, under 95% of which show up once; around 3.4% is in the top ten. The specimen comprised CD4+ or CD8+ T cells sorted from blood, sampled in a trial of the OX40 agonist ivuxolimab. These receptor sequences come from an adult with an advanced solid tumor such as melanoma, head and neck, liver or kidney cancer.

The rearrangement links TRBV28 to TRBJ1-6, with 7 bases that match TRBD1. The J segment lost 12 bases and the V segment lost 5 bases, leaving 10 bases of the junction unmatched. Germline V gene data show CDR1 as MDHEN and CDR2 as SYDVKM. The CDR3 sequence is 14 residues long. This chain's CDR3 is CASSQTGPVKPLHF. CDR3 nucleotides: TGTGCCAGCAGTCAGACAGGGCCTGTGAAACCCCTCCACTTT.

V gene TRBV19 combines with J gene TRBJ2-7; D may be TRBD2 (6 bases). The CDR3 spans 12 residues. Germline CDR1 is LNHDA and CDR2 is SQIVND (reference sequence). The V gene lost 5 bases and the J gene lost 4 bases, with 9 bases spanning the gap. DNA for the CDR3: TGTGCCAGTAGTGATGGAGGGTACGAGCAGTACTTC. It codes for CASSDGGYEQYF.

CDR3 in amino acids: CASSYSPTQPQHF. CDR3 DNA sequence: TGTGCCAGCAGTTACTCGCCTACTCAGCCCCAGCATTTT. This chain connects TRBV6-6 to TRBJ1-5, with D hard to call. This CDR3 is 13 amino acids long. Germline CDR1 MNHNY, CDR2 SVGAGI (reference sequence). V lost 0 bases and J 6 bases, leaving 6 bases between the germline ends.

The chain is built from TRBV4-1 and TRBJ1-5; TRBD1 agrees at 7 bases. The junction had 7 bases not matched to a gene; V was cut back by 3 bases and J by 8 bases. CDR3 size: 14 residues. Per germline, CDR1 MGHRA and CDR2 YSYEKL. CDR3 sequence: CASSQTGSWEPQHF. CDR3 nucleotide sequence: TGCGCCAGCAGCCAGACAGGGTCTTGGGAGCCCCAGCATTTT.

A word on this clone: The sample contains more than one DNA sequence encoding this CDR3. V and J are TRBV27 and TRBJ1-1, with TRBD1 as a possible D gene (5 bases). Trimming removed 3 bases from V and 5 bases from J, with 7 bases in between. The germline V gene has CDR1 MNHEY and CDR2 SMNVEV (reference sequence). This CDR3 is built from 12 residues. The CDR3 DNA sequence: TGTGCCAGCAGTTTGAGGGGTACTGAAGCTTTCTTT. Its translation is CASSLRGTEAFF.

This chain connects TRBV19 to TRBJ2-7; D perhaps matches TRBD2 (5 bases). The V gene lost 10 bases and the J gene lost 0 bases, with 19 bases spanning the gap. CDR3 size: 15 residues. Germline loops: CDR1 LNHDA, CDR2 SQIVND (reference sequence). The CDR3 is CATSSSAASSYEQYF. The CDR3 DNA follows: TGTGCCACCTCCAGTAGCGCCGCCAGCTCCTACGAGCAGTACTTC.

The chain joins TRBV5-6 to TRBJ1-5; D unresolved. CDR1 and CDR2 (germline): SGHDT, YYEEEE. V was pared by 0 bases and J by 7 bases, with 5 bases between. This CDR3 spans 12 amino acids. CDR3 bases: TGTGCCAGCAGCTTGGGTCGACAGCCCCAGCATTTT. This translates into CASSLGRQPQHF.

The rearrangement uses TRBV7-9 and TRBJ1-4; no reliable D call. The CDR3 covers 17 residues. The V end was cut by 1 base, the J end by 5 bases, with 17 bases between. The germline V gene encodes CDR1 SEHNR and CDR2 FQNEAQ (reference sequence). The CDR3, as DNA: TGTGCCAGCAGCTTAGAGGTCTTCGGGGAAAAAAATGAAAAACTGTTTTTT. Its protein product is CASSLEVFGEKNEKLFF.

The V and J genes are TRBV5-4 and TRBJ1-5; the D gene is possibly TRBD1 (5 bases). V was shortened by 2 bases and J by 4 bases, with 7 bases between the two germline ends. The CDR3 runs 13 residues. In germline, CDR1 is SGHNT, CDR2 YYREEE (reference sequence). The CDR3 DNA sequence: TGTGCCAGCAGCTTTTGGGGGAATCAGCCCCAGCATTTT. Its translation: CASSFWGNQPQHF. The full variable domain, with the rest looked up from reference TRBV5-4 and TRBJ1-5, is ETGVTQSPTHLIKTRGQQVTLRCSSQSGHNTVSWYQQALGQGPQFIFQYYREEENGRGNFPPRFSGLQFPNYSSELNVNALELDDSALYLCASSFWGNQPQHFGDGTRLSIL.

The chain employs TRBV9 and TRBJ2-5; possible D gene TRBD2, 6 bases. Trimming removed 0 bases at V and 10 bases at J, with 16 bases between. Germline loops: CDR1 SGDLS, CDR2 YYNGEE. The CDR3 has 14 amino acids. CDR3 coding DNA: TGTGCCAGCAGCGTAGAGGCTAGCGCCCAGGACCAGTACTTC. Translating it yields CASSVEASAQDQYF.

This rearrangement joins TRBV19 to TRBJ1-2; D unresolved. The CDR3 is 13 residues long. Trimming took 4 bases from V and 2 from J, leaving 8 bases between them. Germline V CDR1 and CDR2: LNHDA, SQIVND (reference sequence). The CDR3 DNA is TGTGCCAGTAGTACATTTGGAAACTATGGCTACACCTTC. Encoded protein: CASSTFGNYGYTF. Variable domain in full (rest from reference TRBV19 and TRBJ1-2): DGGITQSPKYLFRKEGQNVTLSCEQNLNHDAMYWYRQDPGQGLRLIYYSQIVNDFQKGDIAEGYSVSREKKESFPLTVTSAQKNPTAFYLCASSTFGNYGYTFGSGTRLTVV.

The V and J genes are TRBV7-7 and TRBJ2-1; a weak D match, TRBD2 (5 bases). This CDR3 spans 14 amino acids. V lost 5 bases and J lost 2, with 10 bases in between. The germline V gene encodes CDR1 SSHAT and CDR2 FNYEAQ (reference sequence). The CDR3 reads CASSPGGPYNEQFF. The CDR3 nucleotides are TGTGCCAGCAGCCCCGGAGGCCCCTACAATGAGCAGTTCTTC.

This sequence joins TRBV29-1 and TRBJ2-2; 9 positions match TRBD1. From germline, CDR1 is SQVTM and CDR2 ANQGSEA. This CDR3 is built from 14 residues. V lost 5 bases to trimming and J lost 6 bases; unmatched junction nucleotides: 7. The CDR3 reads CSVIPGQGSGELFF. The CDR3 DNA is TGCAGCGTTATACCGGGACAGGGCTCCGGGGAGCTGTTTTTT.

The chain employs TRBV13 and TRBJ2-7; 8 bases map to TRBD1. J gave up 5 bases and V 0 bases, and 0 bases lay outside the gene matches. The CDR3 spans 13 residues. The germline gives CDR1 PRHDT, CDR2 FYEKMQ (reference sequence). The CDR3 is CASSLGQGDEQYF. DNA of the CDR3: TGTGCCAGCAGCTTAGGACAGGGGGACGAGCAGTACTTC.